The next 8 T cell receptor beta chains were all read from a single sample in a study of neurological immune-mediated disorders. TCRdb re-called the 5' RACE reads with MiXCR, one entry per CDR3 protein. Among just over 95,000 distinct CDR3 sequences listed, 3.5% were seen once. Sequenced: PBMCs. Receptor source: a woman aged 18-29 years with multiple sclerosis.

This clonotype was recorded at least ten times. The chain combines TRBV20-1 with TRBJ2-7, with 7 bases matching TRBD2. The junction had 7 bases not matched to a gene; V was cut back by 1 base and J by 7 bases. The CDR3 is made up of 13 amino acids. The V gene's germline CDR1 is DFQATT and CDR2 SNEGSKA (reference sequence). The CDR3, as DNA: TGCAGTGCTAGAGCGGGAGGTGGTTTAGAGCAGTACTTC. Protein: CSARAGGGLEQYF.

This clonotype came up many times. The rearrangement links TRBV7-2 to TRBJ2-1, with 9 bases lining up with TRBD1. The CDR3 sequence is 14 residues long. Germline trimming cut 5 bases from V and 7 bases from J; bases unmatched to any gene: 6. Germline loops: CDR1 SGHTA, CDR2 FQGNSA. The CDR3 DNA reads TGTGCCAGCAGCCATAACAGGGGGCTGAATGAGCAGTTCTTC. The encoded protein is CASSHNRGLNEQFF.

This clonotype was seen many times. Compared with germline, one end of the junction differs, possibly owing to a read error. The chain joins TRBV11-2 to TRBJ1-5, with D perhaps TRBD1 (5 bases). Germline loops: CDR1 SGHAT, CDR2 FQNNGV. The CDR3 runs 14 residues. The CDR3 nucleotides read TGTGCCAGCAGCGCCGATGGGGGGTGGAAGACCCAGAATTTT. It encodes CASSADGGWKTQNF.

This clonotype occurred many times. This chain connects TRBV5-6 to TRBJ2-1; no firm D call. CDR1 is SGHDT and CDR2 is YYEEEE in the germline V gene. The V end lost 1 base, the J end lost 15 bases, and 14 bases lay between the germline ends. The CDR3 is 12 amino acids. CDR3 sequence reads: CASSLLPTGPFF. CDR3 nucleotides: TGTGCCAGCAGCTTGCTCCCCACGGGTCCGTTCTTC.

This clonotype was seen ten or more times. The gene calls are TRBV11-2 and TRBJ2-7; D is possibly TRBD1 (7 bases). The V end was cut by 1 base, the J end by 2 bases, with 12 bases between. Germline values: CDR1 SGHAT, CDR2 FQNNGV. The CDR3 contains 15 residues. For the CDR3, the DNA is TGTGCCAGCAGCTTAGTGGGCAGGGGGGCCTACGAGCAGTACTTC. It encodes CASSLVGRGAYEQYF.

Ten or more counts support this clonotype. The CDR3 protein is CASSSAGSGNTIYF. In DNA form, the CDR3 reads TGTGCCAGCAGCTCCGCGGGCTCTGGAAACACCATATATTTT. The genes are TRBV4-2 and TRBJ1-3; no reliable D call. V dropped 5 bases and J dropped 0 bases, with 8 bases sitting between them. The CDR3 loop spans 14 amino acids. The V gene's germline CDR1 is LGHNA and CDR2 YNFKEQ.

This clonotype was counted many times. V and J are TRBV20-1 and TRBJ2-3; TRBD1 might be the D (5 bases). The germline CDR1 and CDR2 sequences are DFQATT and SNEGSKA (reference sequence). The germline V and J ends were trimmed by 1 base and 3 bases, with 17 bases remaining between them. CDR3 length equals 16 residues. CDR3 region: CSARGRQGRITDTQYF. The CDR3 bases are TGCAGTGCTAGAGGTCGTCAGGGAAGGATAACAGATACGCAGTATTTT.

This clonotype has ten or more counts. The genes are TRBV12-3 or TRBV12-4 and TRBJ2-2, with TRBD2 matching over 7 bases. There are 17 residues in the CDR3. Trimming cost V 7 bases and J 8 bases; bases outside gene matches: 19. CDR3 region: CASTRRVLAVTSGELFF. The CDR3 DNA reads TGTGCCAGCACCAGAAGGGTCCTAGCGGTGACTTCTGGGGAGCTGTTTTTT.